This TCR beta chain was recovered during a study of beta chain features in type 1 diabetes. Findings and limits, study-wide: Within each of all four CD4+ subsets, Type 1 diabetes patients had TCRB CDR3s that were moderately but significantly shorter.

All of the isolated RNA was reverse transcribed, so expressed TCRB transcripts were sequenced. Libraries were prepared by immunoSEQ multiplex PCR; TCRdb keeps only in-frame clonotypes and omits some of them. The sample records some 52,000 clones, over 40% being singletons. This clone was detected a few times. What it binds is not known. The receptor's source is a man younger than 45 with type 1 diabetes. The source material was Tregs from blood.

In nucleotides, the CDR3 is TGTGCCAGCAGTTACTGGGAGACAGGGTACAATGAGCAGTTCTTC. It yields the protein CASSYWETGYNEQFF. The chain employs TRBV6-5 and TRBJ2-1; 7 bases align to TRBD1. In germline, CDR1 is MNHEY, CDR2 SVGAGI. This CDR3 has 15 residues. J was trimmed by 4 bases and V by 1 base; bases with no gene match: 4.